This T cell receptor beta chain appears in the sequencing data of a study of Ad26.COV2.S vaccination and SARS-CoV-2 variants. The overall study: The donor participated in the COV1001 trial, in its Ad26.COV2.S arm. Broader study findings: Vaccinees reportedly had broad spike-specific CD8+ and CD4+ T cell responses. Comparable non-spike TCR breadth was observed in vaccine and placebo recipients.

TCRdb's table, derived via immunoSEQ multiplex PCR, lists solely in-frame clones and lacks some. This table holds 350,000 to 500,000 clones, roughly 90% found once. Deletions cut 0 bases from V and 5 bases from J, with 10 bases between. CDR3 length equals 14 residues. Per germline, CDR1 SGHTA and CDR2 FQGNSA. A word on this clone: The target antigen is unknown.

This sample's treatment: roughly 18 received Ad26.COV2.S at low or high dose, single or two shots; about 5 received placebo; per-sample allocation not given. The samples were gathered on day 63 after the first injection of vaccine or placebo. The donor's status was that of an adult aged 18-55 years in Boston. The chain employs TRBV7-2 and TRBJ2-5; tentatively, D is TRBD1 (5 bases). The sequence came from a person aged 18-65 years who received the Ad26.COV2.S COVID-19 vaccine or a placebo. The starting material was peripheral blood, obtained in a trial of Ad26.COV2.S vaccine versus placebo. This CDR3 is CASSLARVRETQYF. The CDR3, as DNA: TGTGCCAGCAGCTTAGCCAGGGTTCGGGAGACCCAGTACTTC.